The 7 T cell receptor beta chains below were found in one sample sequenced in a study of blood T cells in healthy people across ages. Combining a sample-barcoded 5' primer with a J-beta primer mix, a second PCR ran for roughly 6 to 12 cycles. Using its own MiXCR run on the 5' RACE reads, TCRdb lists one record per CDR3 protein. The data show about 780,000 distinct CDR3 sequences, 62% seen once. The sample taken for sequencing was blood. These receptors originate from a man aged 25 to 40 in good health.

CDR3 coding DNA: TGTGCCAGCAGATCAGACAGGCTTGTGGAGACCCAGTACTTC. Protein product: CASRSDRLVETQYF. The chain uses TRBV2 and TRBJ2-4; D perhaps matches TRBD1 (6 bases). The J call is doubtful: the DNA matches TRBJ2-5 better. CDR3 length: 14 amino acids. CDR1 is SNHLY and CDR2 is FYNNEI in the germline V gene.

In this sample, this clonotype turned up a few times. The chain recombines TRBV4-1 with TRBJ2-3; D is ambiguous. CDR1 and CDR2 (germline): MGHRA, YSYEKL. The CDR3 runs to 16 residues. Trimming stripped 4 bases from V and 0 bases from J, with 14 bases between. The CDR3 coding sequence is TGCGCCAGCAGCCGTCGGGCAGGAACTAGCACAGATACGCAGTATTTT. Its translation is CASSRRAGTSTDTQYF.

Only a few counts were recorded for this clonotype. This chain uses TRBV7-2 with TRBJ1-1, with D maybe TRBD1 (5 bases). Deletions cut 3 bases from V and 1 base from J, with 9 bases between. The CDR3 totals 14 residues. Germline CDR1 reads SGHTA; CDR2 reads FQGNSA. The CDR3 loop is CASSLLGGNTEAFF. CDR3 coding DNA: TGTGCCAGCAGCTTGCTGGGGGGGAACACTGAAGCTTTCTTT.

The chain joins TRBV7-2 to TRBJ2-1; 8 bases line up with TRBD1. The J segment lost 8 bases and the V segment lost 10 bases, leaving 10 bases of the junction unmatched. CDR3 length: 13 amino acids. The germline V gene has CDR1 SGHTA and CDR2 FQGNSA. The CDR3 spells CATTPAGGDEQFF. The DNA of the CDR3 is TGTGCCACCACCCCGGCAGGGGGCGATGAGCAGTTCTTC.

V gene TRBV4-3 combines with J gene TRBJ1-4, with a weak D call TRBD1 (5 bases). In germline, CDR1 is LGHNA, CDR2 YSLEER. The germline V and J ends were trimmed by 1 base and 8 bases, with 20 bases remaining between them. The CDR3 sequence is 17 residues long. The CDR3 is CASSQAAGNSFGEKLFF. Written as DNA, the CDR3 is TGCGCCAGCAGCCAAGCGGCAGGGAACTCTTTCGGGGAAAAACTGTTTTTT.

This clonotype appeared a few times. The chain has TRBV9 and TRBJ1-6; 7 bases line up with TRBD1. The CDR3 runs 18 residues. CDR1 is SGDLS and CDR2 is YYNGEE in the germline V gene. Trimming cost V 4 bases and J 7 bases; bases outside gene matches: 17. CDR3 nucleotides: TGTGCCAGCAGCCTCCCCAGCCTGACAGGGTTGAACAATTCACCCCTCCACTTT. It encodes CASSLPSLTGLNNSPLHF.

This clonotype has at least ten counts. The chain employs TRBV7-2 and TRBJ2-1, with 7 bases lining up with TRBD2. This CDR3 contains 15 residues. The trim removed 4 bases at V and 6 bases at J, leaving 9 bases unmatched. Germline CDR1 is SGHTA and CDR2 is FQGNSA. The CDR3 bases are TGTGCCAGCAGCTACGGACTAGGGCCCGCCAATGAGCAGTTCTTC. Amino acid sequence: CASSYGLGPANEQFF.